This TCR beta chain appears in the sequencing data of a study of blood T cell repertoires in COVID-19. About the study: The samples span acute and convalescent COVID-19 from the United States, Italy and Spain. Nucleic acid was either cDNA or gDNA, and it came from T cells, B-cell-depleted T cells, or PBMCs.

Original handling: How many nucleated cells were present was estimated from reference gene primer amplification. This table comes from immunoSEQ multiplex PCR, and its TCRdb copy is limited to in-frame clones, with some not included. From that table come the V and J calls and clone size; the DNA was used to work out D and trimming. The sample includes about 44,000 clones, about four fifths of them seen just once. Trimming removed 7 bases at V and 3 bases at J, with 13 bases between. Germline V lookup: CDR1 MNHNY, CDR2 SVGAGI (reference sequence). This CDR3 contains 14 residues. Sequenced: peripheral blood. The receptor was derived from an older woman with acute or convalescent COVID-19. The genes are TRBV6-6 and TRBJ2-1; maybe TRBD2 (5 bases). CDR3 loop: CASIRAEFYNEQFF. Written as DNA, the CDR3 is TGTGCCAGCATAAGAGCGGAGTTCTACAATGAGCAGTTCTTC.